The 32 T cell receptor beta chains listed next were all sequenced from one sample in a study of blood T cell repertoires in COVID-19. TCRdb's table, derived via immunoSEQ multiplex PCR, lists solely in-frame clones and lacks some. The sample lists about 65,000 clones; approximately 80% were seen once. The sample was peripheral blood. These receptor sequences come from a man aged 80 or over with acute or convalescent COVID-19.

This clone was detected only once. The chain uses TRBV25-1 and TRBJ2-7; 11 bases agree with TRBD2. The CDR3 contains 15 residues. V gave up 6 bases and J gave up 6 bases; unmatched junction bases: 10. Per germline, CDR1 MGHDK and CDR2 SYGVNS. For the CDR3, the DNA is TGTGCCAGCAGGGGGCTAGCGGGGGGTGCAGGCGAGCAGTACTTC. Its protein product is CASRGLAGGAGEQYF.

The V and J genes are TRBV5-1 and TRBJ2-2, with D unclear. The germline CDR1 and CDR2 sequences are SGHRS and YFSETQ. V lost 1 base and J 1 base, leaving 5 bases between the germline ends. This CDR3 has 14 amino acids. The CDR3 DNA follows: TGCGCCAGCAGCTTGCAGGTGAACACCGGGGAGCTGTTTTTT. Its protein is CASSLQVNTGELFF. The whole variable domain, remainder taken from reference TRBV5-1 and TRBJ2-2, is KAGVTQTPRYLIKTRGQQVTLSCSPISGHRSVSWYQQTPGQGLQFLFEYFSETQRNKGNFPGRFSGRQFSNSRSEMNVSTLELGDSALYLCASSLQVNTGELFFGEGSRLTVL.

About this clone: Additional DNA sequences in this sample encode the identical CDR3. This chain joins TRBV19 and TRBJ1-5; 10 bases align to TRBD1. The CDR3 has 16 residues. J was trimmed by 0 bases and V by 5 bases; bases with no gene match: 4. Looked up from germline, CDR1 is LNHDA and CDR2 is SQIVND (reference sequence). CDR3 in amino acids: CASSPRDRGSNQPQHF. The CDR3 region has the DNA TGTGCCAGTAGTCCCCGGGACAGGGGTAGCAATCAGCCCCAGCATTTT.

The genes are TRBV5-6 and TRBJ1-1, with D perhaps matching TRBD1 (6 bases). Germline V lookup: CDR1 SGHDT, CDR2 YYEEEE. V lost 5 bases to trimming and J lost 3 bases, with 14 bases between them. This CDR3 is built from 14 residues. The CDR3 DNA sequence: TGTGCCAGCAGTACGCCACAGGGTGACACTGAAGCTTTCTTT. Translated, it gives CASSTPQGDTEAFF.

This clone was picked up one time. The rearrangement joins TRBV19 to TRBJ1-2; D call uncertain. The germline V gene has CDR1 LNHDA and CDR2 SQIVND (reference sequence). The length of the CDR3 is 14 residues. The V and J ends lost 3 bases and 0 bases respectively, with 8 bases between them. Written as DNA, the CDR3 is TGTGCCAGTAGTATGGAGGGAGCTAACTATGGCTACACCTTC. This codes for CASSMEGANYGYTF.

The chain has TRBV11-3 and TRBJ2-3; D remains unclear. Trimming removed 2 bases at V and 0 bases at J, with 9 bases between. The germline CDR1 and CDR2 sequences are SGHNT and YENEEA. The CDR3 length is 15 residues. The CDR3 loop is CASSLFGGSTDTQYF. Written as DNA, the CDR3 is TGTGCCAGCAGCTTATTCGGCGGTAGCACAGATACGCAGTATTTT.

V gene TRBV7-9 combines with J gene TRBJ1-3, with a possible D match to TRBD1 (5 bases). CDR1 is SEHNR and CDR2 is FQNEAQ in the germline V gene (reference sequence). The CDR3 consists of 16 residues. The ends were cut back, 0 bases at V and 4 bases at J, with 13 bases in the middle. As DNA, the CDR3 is TGTGCCAGCAGCTTAGCACAGGCGAAGACGGGAAACACCATATATTTT. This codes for CASSLAQAKTGNTIYF.

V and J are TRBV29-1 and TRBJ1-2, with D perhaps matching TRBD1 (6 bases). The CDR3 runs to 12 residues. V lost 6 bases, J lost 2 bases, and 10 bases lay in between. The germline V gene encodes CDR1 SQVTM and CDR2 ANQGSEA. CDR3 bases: TGCAGCGTCGGACAGAAAAACTATGGCTACACCTTC. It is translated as CSVGQKNYGYTF.

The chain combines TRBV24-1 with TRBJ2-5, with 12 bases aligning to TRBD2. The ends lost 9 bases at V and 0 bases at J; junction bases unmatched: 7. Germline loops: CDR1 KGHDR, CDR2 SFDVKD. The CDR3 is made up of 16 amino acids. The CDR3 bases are TGTGCCACCGGGGACACTAGCGGGGGGCACCAAGAGACCCAGTACTTC. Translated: CATGDTSGGHQETQYF.

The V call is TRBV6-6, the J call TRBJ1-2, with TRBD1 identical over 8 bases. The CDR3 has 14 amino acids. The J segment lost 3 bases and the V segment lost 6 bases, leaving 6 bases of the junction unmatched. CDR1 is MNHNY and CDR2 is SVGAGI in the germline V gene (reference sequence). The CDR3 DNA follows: TGTGCCAGCAGGCCCACAGGGGGTGACTATGGCTACACCTTC. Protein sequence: CASRPTGGDYGYTF.

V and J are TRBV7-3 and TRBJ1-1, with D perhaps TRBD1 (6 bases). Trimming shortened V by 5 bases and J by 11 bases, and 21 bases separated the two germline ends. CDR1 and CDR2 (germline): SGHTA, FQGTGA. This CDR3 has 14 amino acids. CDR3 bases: TGTGCCAGCAGCCGAACAGGCGGGAGACAGGAGGCTTTCTTT. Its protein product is CASSRTGGRQEAFF.

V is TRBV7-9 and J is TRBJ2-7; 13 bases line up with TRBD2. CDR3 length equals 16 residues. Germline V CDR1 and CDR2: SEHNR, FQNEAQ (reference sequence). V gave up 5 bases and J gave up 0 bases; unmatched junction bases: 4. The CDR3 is CASSGGTSGDSYEQYF. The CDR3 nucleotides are TGTGCCAGCAGCGGAGGGACTAGCGGGGACTCCTACGAGCAGTACTTC.

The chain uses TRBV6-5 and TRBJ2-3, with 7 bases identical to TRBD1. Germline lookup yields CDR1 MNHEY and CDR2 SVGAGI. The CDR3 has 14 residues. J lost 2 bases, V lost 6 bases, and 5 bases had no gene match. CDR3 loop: CASRMTGPTDTQYF. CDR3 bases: TGTGCCAGCAGAATGACAGGGCCCACAGATACGCAGTATTTT.

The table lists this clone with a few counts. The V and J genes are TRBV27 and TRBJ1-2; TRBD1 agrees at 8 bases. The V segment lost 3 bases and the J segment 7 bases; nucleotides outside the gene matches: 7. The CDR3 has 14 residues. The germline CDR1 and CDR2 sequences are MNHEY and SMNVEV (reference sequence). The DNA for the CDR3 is TGTGCCAGCAGTTTCCAACGGACAGGGAGTGGCTACACCTTC. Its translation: CASSFQRTGSGYTF.

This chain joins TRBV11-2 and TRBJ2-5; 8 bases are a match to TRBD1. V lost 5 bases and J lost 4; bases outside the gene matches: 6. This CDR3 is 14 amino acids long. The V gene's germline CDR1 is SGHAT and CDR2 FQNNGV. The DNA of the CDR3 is TGTGCCAGCAGCCGACAGGGGATCGGAGAGACCCAGTACTTC. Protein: CASSRQGIGETQYF. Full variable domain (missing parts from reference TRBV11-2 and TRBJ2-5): EAGVAQSPRYKIIEKRQSVAFWCNPISGHATLYWYQQILGQGPKLLIQFQNNGVVDDSQLPKDRFSAERLKGVDSTLKIQPAKLEDSAVYLCASSRQGIGETQYFGPGTRLLVL.

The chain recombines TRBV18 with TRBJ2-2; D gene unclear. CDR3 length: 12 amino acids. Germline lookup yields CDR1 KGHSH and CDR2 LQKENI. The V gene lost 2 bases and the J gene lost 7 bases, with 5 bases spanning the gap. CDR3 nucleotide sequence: TGTGCCAGCTCACCAGCGGTCGGGGAGCTGTTTTTT. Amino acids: CASSPAVGELFF.

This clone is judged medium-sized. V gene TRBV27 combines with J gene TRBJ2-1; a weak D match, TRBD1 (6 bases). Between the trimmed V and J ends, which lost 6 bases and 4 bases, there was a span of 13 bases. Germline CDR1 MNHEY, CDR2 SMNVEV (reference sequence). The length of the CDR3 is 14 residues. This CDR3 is CASRLGDIYNEQFF. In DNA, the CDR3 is TGTGCCAGCAGGTTGGGGGACATTTACAATGAGCAGTTCTTC.

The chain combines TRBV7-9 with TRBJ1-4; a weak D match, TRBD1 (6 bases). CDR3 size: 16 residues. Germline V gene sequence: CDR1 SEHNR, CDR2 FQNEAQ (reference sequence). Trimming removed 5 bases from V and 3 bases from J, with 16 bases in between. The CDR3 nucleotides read TGTGCCAGCAGCGAGGTCTCACAGGGCTCTAATGAAAAACTGTTTTTT. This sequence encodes CASSEVSQGSNEKLFF.

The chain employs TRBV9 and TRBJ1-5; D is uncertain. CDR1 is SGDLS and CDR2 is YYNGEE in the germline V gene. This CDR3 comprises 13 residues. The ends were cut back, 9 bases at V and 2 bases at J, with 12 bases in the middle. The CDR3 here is CATTGGGNQPQHF. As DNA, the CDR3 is TGTGCCACAACGGGCGGGGGCAATCAGCCCCAGCATTTT.

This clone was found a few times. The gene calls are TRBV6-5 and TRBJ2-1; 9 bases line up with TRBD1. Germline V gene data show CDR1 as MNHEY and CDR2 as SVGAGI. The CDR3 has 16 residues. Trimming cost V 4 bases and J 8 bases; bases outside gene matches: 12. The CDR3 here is CASSSIGTGNLDEQFF. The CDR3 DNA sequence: TGTGCCAGCAGTTCGATCGGGACAGGGAACTTGGATGAGCAGTTCTTC.

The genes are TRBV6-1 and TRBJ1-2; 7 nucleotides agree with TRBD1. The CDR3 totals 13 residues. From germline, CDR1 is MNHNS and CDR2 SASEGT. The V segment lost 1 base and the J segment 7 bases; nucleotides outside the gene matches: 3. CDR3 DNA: TGTGCCAGCAGTGAAGAGGGGGCCAGTGGCTACACCTTC. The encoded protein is CASSEEGASGYTF.

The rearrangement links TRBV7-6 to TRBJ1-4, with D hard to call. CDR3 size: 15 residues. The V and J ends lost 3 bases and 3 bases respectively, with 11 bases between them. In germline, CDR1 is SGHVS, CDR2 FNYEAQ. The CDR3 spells CASSLQKVPNEKLFF. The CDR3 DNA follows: TGTGCCAGCAGCTTGCAGAAAGTTCCTAATGAAAAACTGTTTTTT.

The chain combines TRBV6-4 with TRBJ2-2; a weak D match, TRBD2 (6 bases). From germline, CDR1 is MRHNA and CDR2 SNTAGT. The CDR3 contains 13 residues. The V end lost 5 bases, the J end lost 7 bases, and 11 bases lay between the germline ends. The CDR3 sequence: CASSTGRGGELFF. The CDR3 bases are TGTGCCAGCAGTACCGGGCGGGGCGGGGAGCTGTTTTTT.

The CDR3 is CASSEEDRGTETQYF. The CDR3 region has the DNA TGTGCCAGCAGTGAAGAGGACAGGGGAACAGAGACCCAGTACTTC. The chain employs TRBV2 and TRBJ2-5; 9 bases match TRBD1. The ends lost 1 base at V and 4 bases at J; junction bases unmatched: 4. In germline, CDR1 is SNHLY, CDR2 FYNNEI. The CDR3 is 15 amino acids.

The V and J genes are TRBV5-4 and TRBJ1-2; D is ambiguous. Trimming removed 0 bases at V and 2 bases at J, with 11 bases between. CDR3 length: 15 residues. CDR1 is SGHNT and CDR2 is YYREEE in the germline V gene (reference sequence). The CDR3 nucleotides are TGTGCCAGCAGCTTGGCGGTACGGGAAAACTATGGCTACACCTTC. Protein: CASSLAVRENYGYTF. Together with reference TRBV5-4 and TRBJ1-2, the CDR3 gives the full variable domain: ETGVTQSPTHLIKTRGQQVTLRCSSQSGHNTVSWYQQALGQGPQFIFQYYREEENGRGNFPPRFSGLQFPNYSSELNVNALELDDSALYLCASSLAVRENYGYTFGSGTRLTVV.

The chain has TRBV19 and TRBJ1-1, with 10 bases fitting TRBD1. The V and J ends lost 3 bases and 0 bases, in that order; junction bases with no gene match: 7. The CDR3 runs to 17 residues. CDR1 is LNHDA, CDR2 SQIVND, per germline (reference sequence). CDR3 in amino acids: CASSIGTGDAMNTEAFF. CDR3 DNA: TGTGCCAGTAGTATTGGGACAGGGGACGCCATGAACACTGAAGCTTTCTTT. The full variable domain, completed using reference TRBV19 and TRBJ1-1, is DGGITQSPKYLFRKEGQNVTLSCEQNLNHDAMYWYRQDPGQGLRLIYYSQIVNDFQKGDIAEGYSVSREKKESFPLTVTSAQKNPTAFYLCASSIGTGDAMNTEAFFGQGTRLTVV.

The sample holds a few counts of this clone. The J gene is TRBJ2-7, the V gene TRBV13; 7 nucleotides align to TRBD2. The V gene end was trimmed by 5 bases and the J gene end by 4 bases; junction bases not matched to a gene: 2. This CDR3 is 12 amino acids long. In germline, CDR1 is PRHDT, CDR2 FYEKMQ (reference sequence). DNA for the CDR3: TGTGCCAGCAGCGGTAGCGGGTACGAGCAGTACTTC. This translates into CASSGSGYEQYF.

The CDR3: CASSLLSGLETQYF. CDR3 sequence (DNA): TGTGCCAGCAGCTTATTGTCAGGGTTAGAGACCCAGTACTTC. V gene TRBV7-9 combines with J gene TRBJ2-5; D possibly corresponds to TRBD1 (5 bases). Germline-derived CDR1 and CDR2 are SEHNR and FQNEAQ (reference sequence). V was pared by 2 bases and J by 4 bases, with 11 bases between. This CDR3 is 14 amino acids long.

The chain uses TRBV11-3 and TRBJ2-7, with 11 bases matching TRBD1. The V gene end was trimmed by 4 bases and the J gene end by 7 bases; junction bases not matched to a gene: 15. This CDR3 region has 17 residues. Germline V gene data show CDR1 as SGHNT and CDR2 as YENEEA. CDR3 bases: TGTGCCAGCAGCTCAAGTGGTTGGGGACAGGGGGGACCTGAGCAGTACTTC. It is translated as CASSSSGWGQGGPEQYF.

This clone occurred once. CDR3 loop: CASSPRSSLLTGELFF. The DNA of the CDR3 is TGTGCCAGCTCACCACGGAGCAGTCTATTAACCGGGGAGCTGTTTTTT. The chain couples TRBV18 to TRBJ2-2; D call uncertain. Germline V gives CDR1 KGHSH, CDR2 LQKENI. Trimming took 1 base from V and 5 from J, leaving 14 bases between them. The CDR3 sequence is 16 residues long.

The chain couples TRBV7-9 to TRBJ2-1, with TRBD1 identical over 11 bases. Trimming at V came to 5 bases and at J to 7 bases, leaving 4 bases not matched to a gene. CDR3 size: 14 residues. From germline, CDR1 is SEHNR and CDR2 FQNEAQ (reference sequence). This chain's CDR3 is CASSPRDRGNEQFF. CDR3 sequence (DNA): TGTGCCAGCAGCCCACGGGACAGGGGGAATGAGCAGTTCTTC. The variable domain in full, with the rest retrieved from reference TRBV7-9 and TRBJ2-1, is DTGVSQNPRHKITKRGQNVTFRCDPISEHNRLYWYRQTLGQGPEFLTYFQNEAQLEKSRLLSDRFSAERPKGSFSTLEIQRTEQGDSAMYLCASSPRDRGNEQFFGPGTRLTVL.

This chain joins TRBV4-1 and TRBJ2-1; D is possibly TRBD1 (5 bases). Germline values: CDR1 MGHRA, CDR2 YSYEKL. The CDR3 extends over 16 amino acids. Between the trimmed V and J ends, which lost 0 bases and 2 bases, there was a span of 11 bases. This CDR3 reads CASSQDLADTYNEQFF. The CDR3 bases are TGCGCCAGCAGCCAAGATCTGGCGGACACCTACAATGAGCAGTTCTTC.